Listed below are T cell receptor beta chains from one sample, sequenced in a study of cytomegalovirus exposure and HLA in healthy donors. Assay used: immunoSEQ multiplex PCR; TCRdb lists only in-frame clones, some missing. The sample includes 95,000 to 150,000 clones, over 80% seen only once; the top ten take 0.2% to 0.3%. The sequencing input was PBMCs. Every receptor here comes from a man in his fifties in good health and CMV-seronegative. The CDR3 runs from the conserved cysteine through the conserved F or W. The D gene is left open where the match is weak. Clone size appears in some rows only: once, few, many, or a class for an expanded clone.

v_call: TRBV19
clone_size: few
d_call: -
j_call: TRBJ2-2
cdr3_nt: TGTGCCACCAAACTGGGGGGTCGGCACACCGGGGAGCTGTTTTTT
cdr3_aa: CATKLGGRHTGELFF

v_call: TRBV18
clone_size: -
d_call: TRBD1
j_call: TRBJ1-1
cdr3_nt: TGTGCCAGCTCACCGTCACAGGGGGGCACCTCTGAAGCTTTCTTT
cdr3_aa: CASSPSQGGTSEAFF

v_call: TRBV6-6
clone_size: -
d_call: TRBD1
j_call: TRBJ1-6
cdr3_nt: TGTGCCAGCAGGGACAGGGCGGGGCCCTATAATTCACCCCTCCACTTT
cdr3_aa: CASRDRAGPYNSPLHF

v_call: TRBV7-2
clone_size: -
d_call: TRBD2
j_call: TRBJ2-5
cdr3_nt: TGTGCCAGCACCTCTGTCGGGTCGGGGGGGTCACAAGAGACCCAGTACTTC
cdr3_aa: CASTSVGSGGSQETQYF

v_call: TRBV4-3
clone_size: once
d_call: TRBD2
j_call: TRBJ2-7
cdr3_nt: TGCGCCAGCAGCGCCCGACTAGCGGGGGCCCACGAGCAGTACTTC
cdr3_aa: CASSARLAGAHEQYF

v_call: TRBV5-1
clone_size: -
d_call: TRBD1
j_call: TRBJ2-5
cdr3_nt: TGCGCCAGCAGCTCAAGGACAGGGCAAGAGACCCAGTACTTC
cdr3_aa: CASSSRTGQETQYF

v_call: TRBV4-1
clone_size: -
d_call: -
j_call: TRBJ2-2
cdr3_nt: TGCGCCAGCAGCAACGGACTTTTTGGTGGGGAGCTGTTTTTT
cdr3_aa: CASSNGLFGGELFF

v_call: TRBV7-2
clone_size: -
d_call: TRBD1
j_call: TRBJ1-5
cdr3_nt: TGTGCCAGCAGCTTATTCGGGAGGGCGACAGGGCAGCCCCAGCATTTT
cdr3_aa: CASSLFGRATGQPQHF

v_call: TRBV29-1
clone_size: -
d_call: -
j_call: TRBJ2-5
cdr3_nt: TGCAGCGTCGGAGTGGTCAGGGCAGAGACCCAGTACTTC
cdr3_aa: CSVGVVRAETQYF

v_call: TRBV7-2
clone_size: -
d_call: TRBD2
j_call: TRBJ2-7
cdr3_nt: TGTGCCAGCAGCTTCAAGGCGGGAGTAAACGAGCAGTACTTC
cdr3_aa: CASSFKAGVNEQYF

v_call: TRBV30
clone_size: -
d_call: -
j_call: TRBJ1-3
cdr3_nt: TGTGCCTGGAGGGTAGCAAACTCTGGAAACACCATATATTTT
cdr3_aa: CAWRVANSGNTIYF

v_call: TRBV9
clone_size: few
d_call: -
j_call: TRBJ2-5
cdr3_nt: TGTGCCAGCAGCGTAGGAGGGGGGGGAGGCAGGGTTGAGACCCAGTACTTC
cdr3_aa: CASSVGGGGGRVETQYF

v_call: TRBV6-4
clone_size: -
d_call: TRBD1
j_call: TRBJ2-3
cdr3_nt: TGTGCCAGCAGTGACAGAGGGGGCGCAGATACGCAGTATTTT
cdr3_aa: CASSDRGGADTQYF

v_call: TRBV5-4
clone_size: few
d_call: TRBD1
j_call: TRBJ1-1
cdr3_nt: TGTGCCAGCAGCTGGGGACAGGATTTATCTGAAGCTTTCTTT
cdr3_aa: CASSWGQDLSEAFF

v_call: TRBV11-2
clone_size: -
d_call: TRBD2
j_call: TRBJ2-7
cdr3_nt: TGTGCCAGCAGAAGCCGGCTAGCGGAAACTTACGAGCAGTACTTC
cdr3_aa: CASRSRLAETYEQYF

v_call: TRBV19
clone_size: -
d_call: -
j_call: TRBJ1-2
cdr3_nt: TGTGCCAGTAGTCTCCTAGACTATGGCTACACCTTC
cdr3_aa: CASSLLDYGYTF

v_call: TRBV7-2
clone_size: -
d_call: TRBD1
j_call: TRBJ2-7
cdr3_nt: TGTGCCAGCAGCTTAATTACAGGGGTGACCTACGAGCAGTACTTC
cdr3_aa: CASSLITGVTYEQYF

v_call: TRBV2
clone_size: -
d_call: -
j_call: TRBJ1-2
cdr3_nt: TGTGCCAGCAGTGAAGTGGGCAGGATTAACTATGGCTACACCTTC
cdr3_aa: CASSEVGRINYGYTF

v_call: TRBV11-2
clone_size: -
d_call: TRBD2
j_call: TRBJ2-7
cdr3_nt: TGTGCCAGCAGCGCCCGACTACTAGCGGGGGAAACCTACGAGCAGTACTTC
cdr3_aa: CASSARLLAGETYEQYF

v_call: TRBV28
clone_size: -
d_call: TRBD2
j_call: TRBJ2-7
cdr3_nt: TGTGCCAGCAGAACCGGACTAGCCGCGGATGAGCAGTACTTC
cdr3_aa: CASRTGLAADEQYF

v_call: TRBV2
clone_size: -
d_call: TRBD2
j_call: TRBJ2-7
cdr3_nt: TGTGCCAGCAACCGGGAGGGTACAATCTACGATAAGCAGTACTTC
cdr3_aa: CASNREGTIYDKQYF

v_call: TRBV6-5
clone_size: -
d_call: -
j_call: TRBJ1-2
cdr3_nt: TGTGCCAGCAGTTACTCCTTTGACCTACTACGAGGCTACACCTTC
cdr3_aa: CASSYSFDLLRGYTF

v_call: TRBV7-2
clone_size: -
d_call: -
j_call: TRBJ1-1
cdr3_nt: TGTGCCAGCAGCCCGACGAGGGCCTCGAACACTGAAGCTTTCTTT
cdr3_aa: CASSPTRASNTEAFF

v_call: TRBV28
clone_size: -
d_call: -
j_call: TRBJ1-5
cdr3_nt: TGTGCCACCCGGCGGGGGGGCCCTCCGTCCCAGCATTTT
cdr3_aa: CATRRGGPPSQHF

v_call: TRBV11-2
clone_size: -
d_call: TRBD2
j_call: TRBJ2-2
cdr3_nt: TGTGCCAGCGCTCTTATAGCGGGAGACACCGGGGAGCTGTTTTTT
cdr3_aa: CASALIAGDTGELFF